This section outlines one T cell receptor beta chain sequence together with its context. Its antigen is unidentified. One junction end does not reproduce the germline sequence, and a read error may be involved. This sample is drawn from a study of cytomegalovirus exposure and HLA in healthy donors. Study-wide results and caveats: TCR sequences were mostly rare, though some public TCRs occurred in many donors. A cluster of highly shared sequence variants was likely a sequencing artifact. As confirmed in vitro, a few CMV-associated chains were specific for CMV antigens. Reportedly, cytomegalovirus status was diagnosed with high sensitivity and specificity.

Primers for the PCR totalled 60 Vbeta and 13 Jbeta. TCRdb keeps only in-frame clones here, not all; method: immunoSEQ multiplex PCR. The sample carries about 78,000 clones, 80% recorded once. The CDR3 spans 14 residues. Germline V lookup: CDR1 SSHAT, CDR2 FNYEAQ (reference sequence). The chain is built from TRBV7-7 and TRBJ2-1; D might be TRBD2 (5 bases). The TCR sequence derives from a man aged 45-65 years in good health and CMV-seropositive. Sequenced: PBMCs. The CDR3 nucleotides are TGTGCCAGCAGCTCCAGTGGGAGAGGGAATGGGCAGTTCTTC. This translates into CASSSSGRGNGQFF.